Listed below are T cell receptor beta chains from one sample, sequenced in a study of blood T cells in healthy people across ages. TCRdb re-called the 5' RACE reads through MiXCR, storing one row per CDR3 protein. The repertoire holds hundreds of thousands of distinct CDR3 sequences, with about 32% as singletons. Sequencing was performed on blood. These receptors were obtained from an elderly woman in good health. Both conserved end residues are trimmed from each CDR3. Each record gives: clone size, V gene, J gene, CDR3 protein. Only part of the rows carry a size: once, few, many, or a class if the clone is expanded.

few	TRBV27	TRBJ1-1	ASSFRTGGRNTEAF
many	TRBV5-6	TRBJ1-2	ASSARASGGYT
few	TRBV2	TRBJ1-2	ASSGTGYGYT
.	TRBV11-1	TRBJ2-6	ASSPNALAGANVLT
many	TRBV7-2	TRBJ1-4	ASSLGGAAGEKLF
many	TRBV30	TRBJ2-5	AWRAGGLQQETQY
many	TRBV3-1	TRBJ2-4	ASSQDFGSASGGPGNIQY
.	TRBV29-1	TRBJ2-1	SVLNNERF
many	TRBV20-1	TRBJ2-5	SARADRGRVETQY
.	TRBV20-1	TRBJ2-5	SATSSGKETQY
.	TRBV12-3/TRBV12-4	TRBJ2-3	ASSRQGRSTDTQY
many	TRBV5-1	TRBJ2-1	ASSLFRGGAVDEQF
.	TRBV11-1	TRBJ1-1	ASSLGDRYEAF
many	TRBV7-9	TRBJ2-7	ASSLGSGEQY
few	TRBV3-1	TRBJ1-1	ASSQVMGTEAF
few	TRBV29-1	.	SAGQVGYEQY
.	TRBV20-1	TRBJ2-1	SARDGGYSYTERF
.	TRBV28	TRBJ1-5	ASSSSGADQPQH
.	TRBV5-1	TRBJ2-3	ASSRRLAGGTDTQY
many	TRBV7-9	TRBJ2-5	ASSLSPKETQY
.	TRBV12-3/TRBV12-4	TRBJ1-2	ASSPVSAYGNT
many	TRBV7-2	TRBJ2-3	ASSPRTSQWTDTQY
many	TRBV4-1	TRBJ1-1	ASSQPGQGTEAF
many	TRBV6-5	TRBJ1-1	ASSYSGWDTEAF
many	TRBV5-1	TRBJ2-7	ASSLVGGHEQY
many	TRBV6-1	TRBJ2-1	ASSVRGLGGGPTEQF
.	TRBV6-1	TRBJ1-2	ASRAPGQGLVYGYT
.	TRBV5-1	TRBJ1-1	ASSFISDTEAF
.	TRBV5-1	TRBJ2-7	ASSLETGNYEQY